What follows is one T cell receptor beta chain and its context. Antigen specificity is unknown. This entry belongs to a study of blood T cells in healthy people across ages. Study results and caveats: Age advanced and TCR beta diversity per million T cells fell, roughly linearly. As naive T cell percentage varied, TCR beta diversity correlated strongly with it.

The second PCR ran roughly 7 to 12 cycles with a sample-barcoded 5' primer and J-beta primers. Each CDR3 protein gets one entry after TCRdb re-called the 5' RACE reads with MiXCR. The sample gives about a million distinct CDR3 sequences, about 53% of which show up once; about 20% is in the top ten. The draw of peripheral blood yielded ten milliliters from each donor. In each sample, at least 7 million PBMCs were isolated. Input material: blood. This receptor was identified in a woman in her sixties or seventies in good health.

The CDR3 loop reads CASSLRQRNYGYTF. CDR3 nucleotide sequence: TGTGCCAGCAGCTTACGACAGCGCAACTATGGCTACACCTTC. The chain is built from TRBV7-9 and TRBJ1-2, with TRBD1 as a possible D gene (5 bases). This CDR3 comprises 14 residues. In germline, CDR1 is SEHNR, CDR2 FQNEAQ (reference sequence). Trimming shortened V by 2 bases and J by 2 bases, and 9 bases separated the two germline ends.